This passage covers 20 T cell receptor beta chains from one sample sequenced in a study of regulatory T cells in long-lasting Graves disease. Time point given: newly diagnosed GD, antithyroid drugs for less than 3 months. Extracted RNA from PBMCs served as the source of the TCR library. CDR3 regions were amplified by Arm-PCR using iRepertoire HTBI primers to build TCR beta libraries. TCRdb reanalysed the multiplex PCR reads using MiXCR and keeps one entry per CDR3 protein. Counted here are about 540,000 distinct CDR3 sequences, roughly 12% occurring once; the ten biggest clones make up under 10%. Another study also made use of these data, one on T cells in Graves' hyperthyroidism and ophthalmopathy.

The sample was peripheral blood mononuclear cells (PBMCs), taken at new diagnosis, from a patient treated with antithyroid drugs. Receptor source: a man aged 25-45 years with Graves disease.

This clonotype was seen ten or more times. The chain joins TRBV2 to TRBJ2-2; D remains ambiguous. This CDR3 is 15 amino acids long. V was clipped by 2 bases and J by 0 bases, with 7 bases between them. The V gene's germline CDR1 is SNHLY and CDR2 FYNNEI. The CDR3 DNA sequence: TGTGCCAGCAGTGAATTGCCCGCGAACACCGGGGAGCTGTTTTTT. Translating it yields CASSELPANTGELFF.

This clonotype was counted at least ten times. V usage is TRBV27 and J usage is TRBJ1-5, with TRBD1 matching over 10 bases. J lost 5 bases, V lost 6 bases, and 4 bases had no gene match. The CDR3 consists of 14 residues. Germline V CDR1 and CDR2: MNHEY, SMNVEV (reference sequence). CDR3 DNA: TGTGCCAGCAGGGGACAGGGGAGACATCAGCCCCAGCATTTT. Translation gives CASRGQGRHQPQHF.

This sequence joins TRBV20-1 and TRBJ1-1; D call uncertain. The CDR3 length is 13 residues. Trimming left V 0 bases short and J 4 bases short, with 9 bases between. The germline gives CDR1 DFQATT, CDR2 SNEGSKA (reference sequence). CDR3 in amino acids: CSARDAGFTEAFF. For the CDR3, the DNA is TGCAGTGCTAGAGATGCGGGATTCACTGAAGCTTTCTTT.

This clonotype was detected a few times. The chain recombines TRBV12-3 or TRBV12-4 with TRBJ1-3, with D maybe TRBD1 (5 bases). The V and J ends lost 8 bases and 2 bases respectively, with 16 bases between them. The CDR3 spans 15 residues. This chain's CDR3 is CASGTEGSPGNTIYF. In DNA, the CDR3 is TGTGCCAGCGGGACCGAGGGGAGCCCTGGAAACACCATATATTTT.

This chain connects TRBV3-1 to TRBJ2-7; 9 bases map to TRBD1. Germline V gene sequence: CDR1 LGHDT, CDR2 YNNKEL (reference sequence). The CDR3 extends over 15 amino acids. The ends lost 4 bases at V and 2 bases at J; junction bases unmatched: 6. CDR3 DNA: TGTGCCAGCAGCCCTGGGACAGGGCGCCCCTACGAGCAGTACTTC. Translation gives CASSPGTGRPYEQYF.

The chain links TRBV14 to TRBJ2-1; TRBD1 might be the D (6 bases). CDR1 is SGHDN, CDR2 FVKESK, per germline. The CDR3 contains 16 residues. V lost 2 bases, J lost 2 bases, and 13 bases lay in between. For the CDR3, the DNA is TGTGCCAGCAGCCAAAGGTCGGCAGGGGCCTACAATGAGCAGTTCTTC. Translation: CASSQRSAGAYNEQFF.

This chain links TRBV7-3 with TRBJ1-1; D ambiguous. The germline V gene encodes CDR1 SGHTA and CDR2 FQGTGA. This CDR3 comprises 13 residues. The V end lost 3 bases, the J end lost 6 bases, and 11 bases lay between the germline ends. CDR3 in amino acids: CASSFSPFAEAFF. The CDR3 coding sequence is TGTGCCAGCAGCTTCTCTCCCTTTGCTGAAGCTTTCTTT.

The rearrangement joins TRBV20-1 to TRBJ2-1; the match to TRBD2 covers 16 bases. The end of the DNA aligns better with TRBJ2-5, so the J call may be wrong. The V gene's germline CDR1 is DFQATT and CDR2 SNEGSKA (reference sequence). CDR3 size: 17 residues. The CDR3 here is CSASPGGLAGGGETQYF. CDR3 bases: TGCAGTGCTAGTCCCGGGGGACTAGCGGGAGGGGGAGAGACCCAGTACTTC.

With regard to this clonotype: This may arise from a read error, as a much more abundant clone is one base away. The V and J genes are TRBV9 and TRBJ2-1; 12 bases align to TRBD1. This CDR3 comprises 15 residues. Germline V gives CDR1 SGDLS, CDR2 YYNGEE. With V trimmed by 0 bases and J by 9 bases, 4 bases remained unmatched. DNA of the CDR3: TGTGCCAGCAGCGTAGCCGGGACAGGGGGCAGTGAGCAGTTCTTC. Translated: CASSVAGTGGSEQFF.

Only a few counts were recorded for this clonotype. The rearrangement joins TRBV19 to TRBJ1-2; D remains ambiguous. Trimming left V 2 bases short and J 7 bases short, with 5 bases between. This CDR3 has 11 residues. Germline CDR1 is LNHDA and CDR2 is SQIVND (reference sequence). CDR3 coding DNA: TGTGCCAGTAGTATACGGCTTGGCTACACCTTC. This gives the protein CASSIRLGYTF.

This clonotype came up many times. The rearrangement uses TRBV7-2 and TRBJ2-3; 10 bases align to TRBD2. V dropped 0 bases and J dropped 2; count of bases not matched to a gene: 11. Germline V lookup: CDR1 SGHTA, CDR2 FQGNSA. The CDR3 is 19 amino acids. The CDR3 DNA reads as TGTGCCAGCAGCTTAGCAGGGACTAGCGCCGGGCGGAACACAGATACGCAGTATTTT. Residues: CASSLAGTSAGRNTDTQYF. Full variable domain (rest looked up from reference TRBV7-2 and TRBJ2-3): GAGVSQSPSNKVTEKGKDVELRCDPISGHTALYWYRQSLGQGLEFLIYFQGNSAPDKSGLPSDRFSAERTGGSVSTLTIQRTQQEDSAVYLCASSLAGTSAGRNTDTQYFGPGTRLTVL.

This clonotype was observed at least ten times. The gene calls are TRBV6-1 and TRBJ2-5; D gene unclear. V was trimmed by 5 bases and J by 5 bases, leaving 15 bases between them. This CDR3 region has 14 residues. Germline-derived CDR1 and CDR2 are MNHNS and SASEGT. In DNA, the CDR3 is TGTGCCAGCAGTCGGCTTACTGGTTCGGAGACCCAGTACTTC. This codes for CASSRLTGSETQYF.

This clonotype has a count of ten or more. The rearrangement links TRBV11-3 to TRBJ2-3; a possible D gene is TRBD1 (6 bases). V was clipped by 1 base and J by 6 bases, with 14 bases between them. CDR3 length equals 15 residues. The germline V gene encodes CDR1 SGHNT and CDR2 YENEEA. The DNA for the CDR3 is TGTGCCAGCAGCTTAGGGGAATCAGGGGCCGATACGCAGTATTTT. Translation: CASSLGESGADTQYF.

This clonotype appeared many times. CDR3 nucleotide sequence: TGTGCCACCAGTGGGAAGGGGCGCGTTTCCAATGAGCAGTTCTTC. Its translation: CATSGKGRVSNEQFF. The rearrangement links TRBV24-1 to TRBJ2-1; the D gene is possibly TRBD1 (5 bases). This CDR3 is built from 15 residues. The germline V gene has CDR1 KGHDR and CDR2 SFDVKD. V was shortened by 5 bases and J by 6 bases, with 16 bases between the two germline ends.

In DNA form, the CDR3 reads TGTGCCAGCAGCTTGGTACTAGGGGGCGAGCAGTACTTC. It specifies CASSLVLGGEQYF. This rearrangement joins TRBV5-6 to TRBJ2-7, with D maybe TRBD1 (6 bases). The V gene's germline CDR1 is SGHDT and CDR2 YYEEEE. The CDR3 runs to 13 residues. Trimming took off 0 bases at V and 6 bases at J, with 10 bases between the two ends.

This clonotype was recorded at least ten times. The CDR3 bases are TGTGCCACCAGCAGATCCCTAACGGGGGACGAGACCCAGTACTTC. This gives the protein CATSRSLTGDETQYF. J is TRBJ2-5 and V is TRBV15; D might be TRBD2 (6 bases). The CDR3 has 15 amino acids. Germline V gene lookup returns CDR1 LNHNV and CDR2 YYDKDF (reference sequence). V was trimmed by 2 bases and J by 5 bases, leaving 15 bases between them. Using reference TRBV15 and TRBJ2-5 for the parts outside the CDR3, the full variable domain is DAMVIQNPRYQVTQFGKPVTLSCSQTLNHNVMYWYQQKSSQAPKLLFHYYDKDFNNEADTPDNFQSRRPNTSFCFLDIRSPGLGDTAMYLCATSRSLTGDETQYFGPGTRLLVL.

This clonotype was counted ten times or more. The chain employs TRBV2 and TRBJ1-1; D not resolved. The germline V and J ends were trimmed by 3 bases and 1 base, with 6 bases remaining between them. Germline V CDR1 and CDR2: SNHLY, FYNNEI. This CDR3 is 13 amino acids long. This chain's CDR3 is CASSDYRNTEAFF. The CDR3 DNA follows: TGTGCCAGCAGTGATTACAGGAACACTGAAGCTTTCTTT.

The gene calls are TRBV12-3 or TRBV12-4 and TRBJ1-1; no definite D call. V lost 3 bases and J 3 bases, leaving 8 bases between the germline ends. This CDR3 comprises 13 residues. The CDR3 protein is CASSFVADTEAFF. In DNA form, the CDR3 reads TGTGCCAGCAGTTTCGTGGCGGACACTGAAGCTTTCTTT.

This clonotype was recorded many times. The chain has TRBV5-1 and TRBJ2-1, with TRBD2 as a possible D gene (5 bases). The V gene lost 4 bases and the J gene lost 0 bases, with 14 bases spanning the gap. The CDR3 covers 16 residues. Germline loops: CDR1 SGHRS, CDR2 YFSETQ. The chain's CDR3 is CASSAEAVGSYNEQFF. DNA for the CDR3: TGCGCCAGCAGCGCGGAAGCGGTTGGCTCCTACAATGAGCAGTTCTTC.

The CDR3 sequence is CASSFVGAGTEAFF. The CDR3 nucleotides are TGTGCCAGCAGCTTTGTGGGTGCGGGCACTGAAGCTTTCTTT. The genes are TRBV11-2 and TRBJ1-1; no clear D gene. V gave up 3 bases and J gave up 4 bases, with 12 bases separating them. This CDR3 has 14 amino acids. CDR1 and CDR2 from the germline V gene are SGHAT and FQNNGV.